Below, 21 T cell receptor beta chains from the same sample are listed, as sequenced in a study of T cells after yellow fever vaccination. TCRdb re-called the 5' RACE reads with MiXCR, one entry per CDR3 protein. The data contain about 75,000 distinct CDR3 sequences, about 7.7% of them singletons. The sample in question was CD8+ T cells sorted from PBMCs, obtained 10 to 11 days after the first yellow fever vaccination. The receptors shown here come from a man between 18 and 35 years old who received the YFV17D yellow fever vaccine.

The sample holds many counts of this clonotype. This chain connects TRBV5-1 to TRBJ2-7, with D unresolved. This CDR3 has 12 residues. V was pared by 1 base and J by 6 bases, with 8 bases between. CDR1 and CDR2 (germline): SGHRS, YFSETQ. The CDR3 DNA reads TGCGCCAGCAGCTTGAGTGACGCCGAGCAGTACTTC. It specifies CASSLSDAEQYF.

The table lists this clonotype with many counts. This chain connects TRBV5-5 to TRBJ2-1, with TRBD1 as a possible D gene (5 bases). Trimming left V 4 bases short and J 0 bases short, with 14 bases between. The CDR3 contains 16 residues. CDR1 and CDR2 from the germline V gene are SGHKS and YYEKEE (reference sequence). Here the CDR3 DNA reads TGTGCCAGCAGCCCAGACAGCTCTTACTCCTACAATGAGCAGTTCTTC. This sequence encodes CASSPDSSYSYNEQFF.

The chain carries TRBV29-1 and TRBJ2-1, with D perhaps TRBD1 (5 bases). The germline CDR1 and CDR2 sequences are SQVTM and ANQGSEA. V was pared by 8 bases and J by 8 bases, with 25 bases between. The CDR3 consists of 15 residues. CDR3 DNA: TGCAGCATAGCTCTTACGGTGGGGCCCTCCTATGAGCAGTTCTTC. Protein sequence: CSIALTVGPSYEQFF.

The sample holds many counts of this clonotype. The rearrangement links TRBV6-5 to TRBJ2-3; 13 bases map to TRBD2. This CDR3 comprises 17 residues. Germline V gene sequence: CDR1 MNHEY, CDR2 SVGAGI. Losses at the gene ends were 7 bases for V and 2 bases for J; bases not matched to a gene: 9. CDR3 sequence reads: CASKERGLAGYTDTQYF. In DNA, the CDR3 is TGTGCCAGCAAAGAACGGGGACTAGCGGGGTACACAGATACGCAGTATTTT.

The CDR3 DNA sequence: TGTGCTAGTGGTTTGGGTTCCGGGACTAGAGACGGGGAGCTGTTTTTT. Protein product: CASGLGSGTRDGELFF. The chain couples TRBV12-5 to TRBJ2-2; 8 bases match TRBD2. J was trimmed by 7 bases and V by 1 base; bases with no gene match: 8. CDR1 is LGHNT and CDR2 is FRNRAP in the germline V gene. This CDR3 comprises 16 residues.

The CDR3 loop is CASSVTGKPGANVLTF. The CDR3 nucleotides read TGTGCCAGCAGTGTTACAGGGAAGCCTGGGGCCAACGTCCTGACTTTC. This chain connects TRBV27 to TRBJ2-6; TRBD1 might be the D (6 bases). The germline V gene has CDR1 MNHEY and CDR2 SMNVEV (reference sequence). This CDR3 is built from 16 residues. Trimming removed 5 bases from V and 2 bases from J, with 13 bases in between.

The table lists this clonotype with many counts. This sequence joins TRBV10-3 and TRBJ2-1; D possibly corresponds to TRBD2 (5 bases). V was trimmed by 3 bases and J by 10 bases, leaving 10 bases between them. There are 12 residues in the CDR3. Germline CDR1 ENHRY, CDR2 SYGVKD. CDR3 region: CAISDGGWEQFF. CDR3 DNA: TGTGCCATCAGTGACGGAGGTTGGGAGCAGTTCTTC.

This clonotype was detected ten times or more. The genes are TRBV7-8 and TRBJ2-5; possibly TRBD2 for D (6 bases). V lost 5 bases and J 1 base, leaving 29 bases between the germline ends. Per the germline V gene, CDR1 is SGHVS and CDR2 is FQNEAQ. The CDR3 has 20 residues. As DNA, the CDR3 is TGTGCCAGCAGCCACTTGCTCGAGCGGACTACCCCGTCGATCCAAGAGACCCAGTACTTC. This gives the protein CASSHLLERTTPSIQETQYF. The full variable domain, with the rest looked up from reference TRBV7-8 and TRBJ2-5, is GAGVSQSPRYKVAKRGQDVALRCDPISGHVSLFWYQQALGQGPEFLTYFQNEAQLDKSGLPSDRFFAERPEGSVSTLKIQRTQQEDSAVYLCASSHLLERTTPSIQETQYFGPGTRLLVL.

This clonotype was seen a handful of times. The CDR3 region has the DNA TGTGCCAGCAACTATCCGGGACAGGGACACGAAAAACTGTTTTTT. Protein product: CASNYPGQGHEKLFF. V usage is TRBV12-3 or TRBV12-4 and J usage is TRBJ1-4; TRBD1 agrees at 9 bases. The length of the CDR3 is 15 residues. The junction had 11 bases not matched to a gene; V was cut back by 7 bases and J by 8 bases.

The V gene is TRBV4-3, the J gene TRBJ1-4, with D unclear. The CDR3 is made up of 15 amino acids. Germline-derived CDR1 and CDR2 are LGHNA and YSLEER. The V end was cut by 0 bases, the J end by 12 bases, with 17 bases between. CDR3 residues: CASSQDTGGREELFF. The CDR3 coding sequence is TGCGCCAGCAGCCAAGATACCGGAGGGAGGGAGGAACTGTTTTTT.

This clonotype occurred a few times. V usage is TRBV9 and J usage is TRBJ2-2; the D gene is possibly TRBD1 (6 bases). The CDR3 consists of 17 residues. V shed 3 bases and J shed 3 bases, with 18 bases lying between them. CDR1 is SGDLS and CDR2 is YYNGEE in the germline V gene. The CDR3 nucleotides are TGTGCCAGCAGCGGACAACCGGGACAAACTTACACCGGGGAGCTGTTTTTT. Protein product: CASSGQPGQTYTGELFF.

This clonotype was detected ten times or more. CDR3 nucleotide sequence: TGTGCCAGCAGCCCGGGACTAGCGTTGGATGAGCAGTTCTTC. Protein product: CASSPGLALDEQFF. V gene TRBV12-3 or TRBV12-4 combines with J gene TRBJ2-1; 10 positions match TRBD2. The CDR3 has 14 residues. V was pared by 6 bases and J by 8 bases, with 7 bases of the junction left unmatched.

For this clonotype: This may be a read error, as it is one base from a much larger clone. The chain uses TRBV20-1 and TRBJ2-1; the match to TRBD2 covers 10 bases. The junction had 13 bases not matched to a gene; V was cut back by 5 bases and J by 3 bases. This CDR3 has 17 residues. Germline CDR1 and CDR2: DFQATT and SNEGSKA (reference sequence). As DNA, the CDR3 is TGCAGTGCTCCGCCTTTCCGACTAGCGGGTTACTACAATGAGCAGTTCTTC. Translating it yields CSAPPFRLAGYYNEQFF.

This clonotype showed up many times. This rearrangement joins TRBV3-1 to TRBJ1-1; perhaps TRBD1 as D (6 bases). Trimming stripped 3 bases from V and 0 bases from J, with 14 bases between. The CDR3 extends over 16 amino acids. Germline V gene sequence: CDR1 LGHDT, CDR2 YNNKEL (reference sequence). The DNA of the CDR3 is TGTGCCAGCAGCCATGGACGGGACACTATGAACACTGAAGCTTTCTTT. Protein: CASSHGRDTMNTEAFF.

The genes are TRBV10-3 and TRBJ1-2; 7 bases fit TRBD1. Germline CDR1 reads ENHRY; CDR2 reads SYGVKD. The CDR3 is made up of 15 amino acids. With V trimmed by 2 bases and J by 8 bases, 11 bases remained unmatched. CDR3 sequence: CAISEPGQVPHGYTF. CDR3 in DNA: TGTGCCATCAGTGAGCCCGGACAGGTCCCCCACGGCTACACCTTC.

A word on this clonotype: This could be a read error, since a much larger clone is one nucleotide away. The chain has TRBV6-2 or TRBV6-3 and TRBJ2-2, with D unclear. Germline CDR1 MNHEY, CDR2 SVGEGT. With 5 bases removed from V and 3 bases from J, the gap between germline ends came to 4 bases. The CDR3 is 12 residues long. CDR3 loop: CASSRHTGELFF. As DNA, the CDR3 is TGTGCCAGCAGTAGACACACCGGGGAGCTGTTTTTT.

The count of this clonotype is one. Given a much more abundant clone one base away, this may be a read error. The chain links TRBV27 to TRBJ2-2; D is possibly TRBD1 (6 bases). Looked up from germline, CDR1 is MNHEY and CDR2 is SMNVEV (reference sequence). This CDR3 contains 16 residues. The CDR3 DNA sequence: TGTGCCGGCAGTCCCAATCCCCCACAGGGCGGCGGGGAGCTGTTTTTT. Amino acids: CAGSPNPPQGGGELFF.

The J gene is TRBJ2-2, the V gene TRBV19; D not resolved. In germline, CDR1 is LNHDA, CDR2 SQIVND (reference sequence). The CDR3 consists of 13 residues. The V gene lost 4 bases and the J gene lost 2 bases, with 5 bases spanning the gap. The CDR3 spells CASSKPNTGELFF. Written as DNA, the CDR3 is TGTGCCAGTAGTAAACCTAACACCGGGGAGCTGTTTTTT. Variable domain in full (rest from reference TRBV19 and TRBJ2-2): DGGITQSPKYLFRKEGQNVTLSCEQNLNHDAMYWYRQDPGQGLRLIYYSQIVNDFQKGDIAEGYSVSREKKESFPLTVTSAQKNPTAFYLCASSKPNTGELFFGEGSRLTVL.

This clonotype was seen only a few times. As DNA, the CDR3 is TGTGCCTGGAGTGTAAGGCACAATGAGCAGTTCTTC. This gives the protein CAWSVRHNEQFF. This chain connects TRBV30 to TRBJ2-1; no clear D. The CDR3 loop spans 12 amino acids. Germline CDR1 is GTSNPN and CDR2 is SVGIG (reference sequence). Trimming took off 0 bases at V and 5 bases at J, with 5 bases between the two ends.

The table lists this clonotype with many counts. This chain links TRBV5-1 with TRBJ2-5, with D possibly TRBD1 on 6 matching bases. The CDR3 runs to 17 residues. With 0 bases removed from V and 5 bases from J, the gap between germline ends came to 20 bases. Per the germline V gene, CDR1 is SGHRS and CDR2 is YFSETQ. The chain's CDR3 is CASSLAYNRAETETQYF. In DNA, the CDR3 is TGCGCCAGCAGCTTGGCGTATAACAGGGCTGAGACGGAGACCCAGTACTTC.

The V call is TRBV6-5, the J call TRBJ1-6; D is unclear. The V and J ends lost 2 bases and 10 bases respectively, with 9 bases between them. Germline values: CDR1 MNHEY, CDR2 SVGAGI. CDR3 length: 13 amino acids. CDR3 sequence: CASSYLFGSPLHF. CDR3 DNA sequence: TGTGCCAGCAGTTACCTTTTTGGGTCACCCCTCCACTTT.